The TCR beta chain under discussion was sequenced for a study of blood T cells in healthy people across ages (dated by TCRdb to between 2015 and 2016). Regarding the complete study: In model experiments, template switching captured roughly one uniquely barcoded TCR beta cDNA molecule for every two T cells. To track age-related changes in TCR beta repertoire diversity, the study relied on deep sequencing normalized with unique cDNA molecular identifiers. The donors were divided into four age groups: young (average around 16 years), middle-aged (roughly 42), aged (approximately 62) and long-lived (82). Donors of different ages were randomly distributed across sequencing lanes to avoid experimental bias. Two additional independent replicas of 1 million unique cDNA reads from the same blood draw were analyzed for two donors (one aged 18 to 30 and one aged 80 or older). Broad study findings and their caveats: Because the CMV infection status of the donors was unknown, age-related changes in expanded clonotypes may potentially have been confounded. Compared with the aged group, the long-lived group had more naive CD4+ T cells, fewer expanded clones and increased TCR diversity, suggesting age selection. There was a strong correlation between observed TCR beta diversity and the percentage of naive T cells measured by flow cytometry. Observed TCR beta diversity per million T cells fell roughly linearly with age, and a significant reduction was already apparent by age roughly 41. Bulk unsorted PBMC profiling prevented conclusive comparison of naive and antigen-experienced compartments. Estimates of total diversity based on one million sequenced T cells were regarded as lower bounds and as underestimates.

From a lookup of the germline V gene, CDR1 and CDR2 are SQVTM and ANQGSEA. From the cysteine through the phenylalanine, the CDR3 covers 14 amino acids. Only the CDR3 DNA stays, 42 bases, in frame from base 1. V drops 7 bases and J drops 6 bases, leaving 22 bases in between. This clonotype was detected many times. Its antigen remains undetermined. Per-nucleotide qualities are absent, and no much larger clonotype sits a single base away. The 35 to 40 donors, aged about 6 to 95 years, were systemically healthy Caucasian individuals from Russia. Each donor gave about 11 milliliters of peripheral blood, drawn into EDTA-treated Vacutainer tubes. Ficoll-Paque density-gradient centrifugation was used to isolate PBMCs, with at least 7 million per sample. Total RNA, at least 6 micrograms per sample, was extracted from PBMCs with Trizol reagent. For every donor, flow cytometry on a PBMC aliquot measured the percentage of naive CD45RAhigh/CD27high T cells.

The method was 5' RACE. TCRdb lists the instrument as Illumina HiSeq 2500. A second PCR of about 7 to 12 cycles was run with a J-beta primer mix and a sample-barcoded 5' primer. A unique molecular identifier was introduced onto each TCR beta cDNA molecule by a template-switch 5' adaptor carrying 12 random nucleotides. Each sample yielded at least 3 million CDR3-containing paired-end reads. First-strand cDNA synthesis was performed from all RNA using the Mint cDNA synthesis kit, with priming by a TRBC-specific oligonucleotide. After uracil-DNA glycosylase treatment, a first 18-cycle PCR used universal primers M1SS and BC2_uni_R on all cDNA. Per the source publication's procedure: Normalization of each sample was performed by random selection of 1 million high-quality reads, each carrying a distinct molecular identifier. Instead of being binned into consensus sequences, reads with shared molecular identifiers were discarded. CDR3 identification, clonotype clustering and error correction used MiTCR with a Q25 quality threshold and the strictest error-elimination algorithm. Lower-bound total TCR beta diversity was estimated with a nonparametric unseen species model using Euler transformation. TCRdb handled the public reads itself, with Q25 trimming in fastp and clone calling in MiXCR, and kept productive beta chains. All rows with the same CDR3 protein become a single entry with the most common DNA and genes. These V and J calls rely on TCRdb rather than the paper's analysis. The sample table records 730,000 or so distinct CDR3 sequences; approximately 40% of these occur just once. Clones ranked in the top ten supply about 30% of the sample.

Sequenced material: blood. This clonotype originated in an older man in good health. The chain was built from TRBV29-1 and TRBJ2-7, with the D call tentatively TRBD1 or TRBD2, each fitting 5 bases. The CDR3 loop reads CSAGPPGSVVEQYF. The DNA sequence is given as TGCAGCGCGGGGCCCCCAGGGAGTGTGGTCGAGCAGTACTTC.